This TCR beta chain is drawn from a study of cytomegalovirus exposure and HLA in healthy donors. Study details: Of all 370 or so donors who were genotyped, under 90% belonged to the Caucasian-associated ancestry cluster.

13 Jbeta primers and 60 Vbeta primers were used for the PCR. The assay was immunoSEQ multiplex PCR, and TCRdb's table has in-frame clones only and misses some. The sample has 100,000 to 150,000 clones; roughly 80% are singletons. Healthy bone marrow donors made up the donor group. CDR1 SGHTA and CDR2 FQGTGA come from the germline V gene. V lost 3 bases, J lost 2 bases, and 10 bases lay in between. The length of the CDR3 is 14 residues. What was sequenced was PBMCs. The genes are TRBV7-3 and TRBJ2-5; possible D gene TRBD1, 6 bases. The clonotype was recovered from a female donor in good health and CMV-seronegative. DNA for the CDR3: TGTGCCAGCAGCTTGGACAGACTACAAGAGACCCAGTACTTC. Amino acids: CASSLDRLQETQYF.